The next 30 T cell receptor beta chains were all read from a single sample in a study of T cells after yellow fever vaccination. TCRdb reprocessed the 5' RACE reads via MiXCR and lists one record per CDR3 protein. Among about 260,000 distinct CDR3 sequences listed, roughly 3.7% were seen once. The input for sequencing was PBMCs, taken 15 days after the yellow fever booster vaccination. These receptors were taken from a man aged 18 to 29 who received the YFV17D yellow fever vaccine.

This clonotype was detected many times. The genes are TRBV29-1 and TRBJ2-5, with 8 bases fitting TRBD1. The CDR3 extends over 13 amino acids. Per germline, CDR1 SQVTM and CDR2 ANQGSEA. V shed 6 bases, J shed 4 bases, and the junction held 7 bases outside the gene matches. CDR3 sequence (DNA): TGCAGCGTGACCGACAGGGGTGGAGAGACCCAGTACTTC. Translation: CSVTDRGGETQYF.

The table lists this clonotype with many counts. V gene TRBV19 combines with J gene TRBJ2-5; D remains unclear. CDR3 size: 12 residues. V dropped 11 bases and J dropped 5 bases, with 15 bases sitting between them. CDR1 and CDR2 (germline): LNHDA, SQIVND (reference sequence). The CDR3 loop is CAAGRPAETQYF. In DNA form, the CDR3 reads TGTGCCGCCGGGCGTCCCGCGGAGACCCAGTACTTC.

This clonotype was detected ten times or more. J is TRBJ2-5 and V is TRBV7-2; no definite D call. The CDR3 contains 12 residues. V lost 4 bases, J lost 2 bases, and 5 bases lay in between. The V gene's germline CDR1 is SGHTA and CDR2 FQGNSA. Here the CDR3 reads CASSWTQETQYF. The DNA of the CDR3 is TGTGCCAGCAGCTGGACGCAAGAGACCCAGTACTTC.

The table lists this clonotype with many counts. The genes are TRBV7-2 and TRBJ2-3; 9 bases agree with TRBD2. The germline gives CDR1 SGHTA, CDR2 FQGNSA. The CDR3 spans 15 residues. The V segment lost 6 bases and the J segment 8 bases; nucleotides outside the gene matches: 12. This chain's CDR3 is CASSPRDSGGRTQYF. In DNA form, the CDR3 reads TGTGCCAGCAGTCCTAGGGACAGCGGGGGGCGTACGCAGTATTTT. Full variable domain (missing parts from reference TRBV7-2 and TRBJ2-3): GAGVSQSPSNKVTEKGKDVELRCDPISGHTALYWYRQSLGQGLEFLIYFQGNSAPDKSGLPSDRFSAERTGGSVSTLTIQRTQQEDSAVYLCASSPRDSGGRTQYFGPGTRLTVL.

This clonotype was counted many times. The J gene is TRBJ2-3, the V gene TRBV29-1, with unresolved D. This CDR3 comprises 12 residues. Germline V gives CDR1 SQVTM, CDR2 ANQGSEA. Trimming cost V 2 bases and J 4 bases, with 7 bases left between them. The CDR3 here is CSVEFVADTQYF. DNA of the CDR3: TGCAGCGTTGAATTTGTCGCAGATACGCAGTATTTT.

This clonotype has a count of ten or more. The rearrangement links TRBV10-3 to TRBJ1-2; 10 bases are a match to TRBD1. Germline V lookup: CDR1 ENHRY, CDR2 SYGVKD. Germline trimming cut 7 bases from V and 4 bases from J; bases unmatched to any gene: 9. The CDR3 has 15 amino acids. The CDR3, as DNA: TGTGCCATCACCCTAGGACAGGGGGACGGCTATGGCTACACCTTC. It codes for CAITLGQGDGYGYTF.

Many counts were recorded for this clonotype. J is TRBJ1-2 and V is TRBV7-9, with D tentatively TRBD1 (6 bases). Germline loops: CDR1 SEHNR, CDR2 FQNEAQ (reference sequence). Trimming took 5 bases from V and 5 from J, leaving 24 bases between them. The CDR3 is 17 amino acids. The CDR3 DNA reads as TGTGCCAGCAGCCCAGAACACTGGGGGCTTCTTTTTTATGGCTACACCTTC. Protein sequence: CASSPEHWGLLFYGYTF.

The chain uses TRBV4-2 and TRBJ2-6; 7 bases align to TRBD2. V gave up 2 bases and J gave up 0 bases; unmatched junction bases: 10. This CDR3 has 19 residues. CDR1 is LGHNA, CDR2 YNFKEQ, per germline. As DNA, the CDR3 is TGTGCCAGCAGCCAAAGTCGGGACTACGCCTTCTCTGGGGCCAACGTCCTGACTTTC. It encodes CASSQSRDYAFSGANVLTF.

This clonotype has ten or more counts. The V and J genes are TRBV29-1 and TRBJ2-7, with 9 bases matching TRBD1. Trimming removed 7 bases from V and 0 bases from J; junction bases left unmatched: 4. Looked up from germline, CDR1 is SQVTM and CDR2 is ANQGSEA. CDR3 length: 13 residues. In DNA, the CDR3 is TGCAGCGCCGGGACAGGGTTCTCCTACGAGCAGTACTTC. Translating gives CSAGTGFSYEQYF.

This clonotype was counted ten times or more. It is unclear where the CDR3 begins or ends on the DNA, so no DNA is shown, and the CDR3 is as TCRdb lists it. The CDR3 loop reads CASSLAQASQPQHF. The chain employs TRBV12-3 or TRBV12-4 and TRBJ1-5. The CDR3 length is 14 residues, termini included.

The V gene is TRBV3-1, the J gene TRBJ1-2; TRBD1 matches 7 bases. CDR3 size: 13 residues. Looked up from germline, CDR1 is LGHDT and CDR2 is YNNKEL (reference sequence). V gave up 1 base and J gave up 7 bases; unmatched junction bases: 3. CDR3 amino acids: CASSQGQGVGYTF. Written as DNA, the CDR3 is TGTGCCAGCAGCCAAGGACAGGGCGTTGGCTACACCTTC.

This clonotype was seen more than once but under ten times. V is TRBV11-2 and J is TRBJ2-7, with a tentative D call TRBD2 (6 bases). Trimming removed 1 base from V and 4 bases from J, with 8 bases in between. The CDR3 is 13 residues long. Germline V gene data show CDR1 as SGHAT and CDR2 as FQNNGV. Here the CDR3 reads CASSLGGVYEQYF. Here the CDR3 DNA reads TGTGCCAGCAGCTTAGGCGGGGTGTACGAGCAGTACTTC.

This clonotype was seen many times. The V and J genes are TRBV5-1 and TRBJ2-2, with TRBD1 matching 7 bases. This CDR3 contains 15 residues. After removal of 0 bases from V and 3 bases from J, the junction contained 2 bases not matched to a gene. Germline loops: CDR1 SGHRS, CDR2 YFSETQ. In DNA form, the CDR3 reads TGCGCCAGCAGCTTGGCCCAGGGGGACACCGGGGAGCTGTTTTTT. Translation: CASSLAQGDTGELFF.

The CDR3 region is CASSLTGGRDGYTF. The CDR3 DNA sequence: TGTGCCAGTAGTCTGACAGGGGGCCGAGATGGCTACACCTTC. The J gene is TRBJ1-2, the V gene TRBV19, with 10 nucleotides matching TRBD1. Germline lookup yields CDR1 LNHDA and CDR2 SQIVND (reference sequence). CDR3 length: 14 residues. V lost 5 bases to trimming and J lost 6 bases; unmatched junction nucleotides: 6. The complete variable domain, with remaining parts taken from reference TRBV19 and TRBJ1-2, reads DGGITQSPKYLFRKEGQNVTLSCEQNLNHDAMYWYRQDPGQGLRLIYYSQIVNDFQKGDIAEGYSVSREKKESFPLTVTSAQKNPTAFYLCASSLTGGRDGYTFGSGTRLTVV.

This clonotype has a count of ten or more. CDR3 sequence (DNA): TGTGCCAGCACCCCCATGACAGGGGAAGGCGGCTACACCTTC. This gives the protein CASTPMTGEGGYTF. The rearrangement uses TRBV2 and TRBJ1-2; TRBD1 aligns across 8 bases. Germline CDR1 and CDR2: SNHLY and FYNNEI. The length of the CDR3 is 14 residues. The V and J ends lost 7 bases and 8 bases, in that order; junction bases with no gene match: 12.

This clonotype was detected many times. This chain uses TRBV7-2 with TRBJ2-5, with 7 bases aligning to TRBD1. This CDR3 contains 16 residues. V was pared by 5 bases and J by 7 bases, with 16 bases of the junction left unmatched. Germline V gives CDR1 SGHTA, CDR2 FQGNSA. CDR3 sequence (DNA): TGTGCCAGCAGCCTCCAGGGGGAGCCAGGGTATGGGACCCAGTACTTC. Protein product: CASSLQGEPGYGTQYF.

This clonotype showed up many times. The genes are TRBV7-9 and TRBJ2-3; D is unresolved. The germline V gene encodes CDR1 SEHNR and CDR2 FQNEAQ (reference sequence). The CDR3 is 13 amino acids. V lost 5 bases, J lost 1 base, and 7 bases lay in between. The CDR3 sequence: CASSDQGTDTQYF. In DNA, the CDR3 is TGTGCCAGCAGCGACCAGGGCACAGATACGCAGTATTTT.

This clonotype was counted many times. The chain employs TRBV7-2 and TRBJ2-5; 13 positions match TRBD2. Losses at the gene ends were 5 bases for V and 2 bases for J; bases not matched to a gene: 5. The CDR3 loop spans 16 amino acids. Germline V lookup: CDR1 SGHTA, CDR2 FQGNSA. The CDR3 here is CASSQTSGGRQETQYF. The CDR3 DNA follows: TGTGCCAGCAGCCAGACTAGCGGGGGGCGTCAAGAGACCCAGTACTTC.

At least ten counts were recorded for this clonotype. J is TRBJ1-5 and V is TRBV7-6; D not resolved. CDR3 length equals 15 residues. Trimming cost V 5 bases and J 2 bases, with 13 bases left between them. Germline loops: CDR1 SGHVS, CDR2 FNYEAQ. The CDR3 loop reads CASSLEPSGNQPQHF. CDR3 in DNA: TGTGCCAGCAGCCTTGAACCTTCGGGCAATCAGCCCCAGCATTTT.

In this sample, this clonotype turned up many times. V usage is TRBV14 and J usage is TRBJ1-2, with D uncertain. V gave up 0 bases and J gave up 8 bases, with 7 bases separating them. Per the germline V gene, CDR1 is SGHDN and CDR2 is FVKESK. The CDR3 contains 12 residues. CDR3: CASSQDLRGYTF. CDR3 DNA sequence: TGTGCCAGCAGCCAAGATCTTCGGGGCTACACCTTC. The full variable domain, rest sourced from reference TRBV14 and TRBJ1-2, is EAGVTQFPSHSVIEKGQTVTLRCDPISGHDNLYWYRRVMGKEIKFLLHFVKESKQDESGMPNNRFLAERTGGTYSTLKVQPAELEDSGVYFCASSQDLRGYTFGSGTRLTVV.

This clonotype appeared many times. The J gene is TRBJ2-3, the V gene TRBV5-5, with D uncertain. Trimming removed 3 bases from V and 4 bases from J, with 21 bases in between. The CDR3 runs 17 residues. CDR1 is SGHKS and CDR2 is YYEKEE in the germline V gene (reference sequence). The DNA for the CDR3 is TGTGCCAGCAGCTCAGGATGGCAGCCGGCTAGTCCAGATACGCAGTATTTT. Its protein is CASSSGWQPASPDTQYF.

This clonotype was detected ten times or more. The rearrangement joins TRBV20-1 to TRBJ2-3, with 7 bases that match TRBD2. This CDR3 region has 14 residues. Trimming took 4 bases from V and 0 from J; bases not matched to a gene: 4. CDR1 is DFQATT, CDR2 SNEGSKA, per germline (reference sequence). For the CDR3, the DNA is TGCAGTGCTAAGTGGGGGGGTAGCACAGATACGCAGTATTTT. Translation: CSAKWGGSTDTQYF.

Ten or more counts support this clonotype. V and J are TRBV6-5 and TRBJ2-3; TRBD1 is a possible D gene (5 bases). There are 14 residues in the CDR3. The germline V and J ends were trimmed by 6 bases and 4 bases, with 14 bases remaining between them. Germline V gives CDR1 MNHEY, CDR2 SVGAGI. The CDR3 DNA reads as TGTGCCAGCAGAACCTGGGGCGCGGCAGATACGCAGTATTTT. It codes for CASRTWGAADTQYF.

This clonotype was seen many times. The chain employs TRBV20-1 and TRBJ2-7, with TRBD2 identical over 7 bases. This CDR3 contains 13 residues. Germline values: CDR1 DFQATT, CDR2 SNEGSKA (reference sequence). V shed 0 bases and J 4 bases; nucleotides not matched to a gene: 3. CDR3 in DNA: TGCAGTGCTAGAGAAATGGGGGGGTACGAGCAGTACGTC. Translation: CSAREMGGYEQYV.

This clonotype turned up a few times. The chain recombines TRBV7-3 with TRBJ1-1; D call uncertain. Per germline, CDR1 SGHTA and CDR2 FQGTGA. V gave up 3 bases and J gave up 3 bases, with 11 bases separating them. The CDR3 is made up of 14 amino acids. Here the CDR3 reads CASSFQLMDTEAFF. The CDR3 DNA follows: TGTGCCAGCAGCTTTCAATTAATGGACACTGAAGCTTTCTTT.

This clonotype was picked up a small number of times. The rearrangement joins TRBV20-1 to TRBJ1-4; no clear D gene. Germline CDR1 DFQATT, CDR2 SNEGSKA (reference sequence). CDR3 length: 14 amino acids. V dropped 0 bases and J dropped 7 bases, with 12 bases sitting between them. The CDR3 DNA reads as TGCAGTGCTAGAGATCGGAGGACGGGTGAAAAACTGTTTTTT. It is translated as CSARDRRTGEKLFF.

This clonotype was seen repeatedly, ten times or more. The DNA of the CDR3 is TGTGCCAGCAGCCCCCAGAGGACAGGGCTGGAGACCCAGTACTTC. It yields the protein CASSPQRTGLETQYF. V usage is TRBV9 and J usage is TRBJ2-5; TRBD1 matches 8 bases. V was clipped by 4 bases and J by 5 bases; unmatched bases: 10. This CDR3 has 15 amino acids. Germline V CDR1 and CDR2: SGDLS, YYNGEE.

V is TRBV18 and J is TRBJ1-2; 10 nucleotides agree with TRBD1. The CDR3 covers 17 residues. Per germline, CDR1 KGHSH and CDR2 LQKENI. Losses at the gene ends were 6 bases for V and 3 bases for J; bases not matched to a gene: 13. The CDR3 region is CASSPQDRGVGYYGYTF. The CDR3 bases are TGTGCCAGCTCTCCCCAGGACAGGGGGGTTGGCTACTATGGCTACACCTTC.

Ten or more counts support this clonotype. The V and J genes are TRBV19 and TRBJ2-1, with 9 bases that match TRBD1. With 9 bases clipped from V and 7 bases from J, the junction kept 10 bases outside the gene matches. Germline-derived CDR1 and CDR2 are LNHDA and SQIVND (reference sequence). This CDR3 spans 14 amino acids. The CDR3 bases are TGTGCCAGCGCCCGGGACAGGGTCAAGAATGAGCAGTTCTTC. Translation gives CASARDRVKNEQFF.

Many counts were recorded for this clonotype. The rearrangement uses TRBV7-8 and TRBJ2-3; 9 bases match TRBD1. Trimming cost V 5 bases and J 5 bases; bases outside gene matches: 8. Germline V gene lookup returns CDR1 SGHVS and CDR2 FQNEAQ. This CDR3 is 15 amino acids long. CDR3 in DNA: TGTGCCAGCAGCCCTCGACAGGGGGAGGTAGATACGCAGTATTTT. It codes for CASSPRQGEVDTQYF.